Listed below are T cell receptor beta chains from one sample, sequenced in a study of graft-versus-host responses after intestinal transplantation. TCRdb's table, derived via immunoSEQ multiplex PCR, lists solely in-frame clones and lacks some. Here the sample spans about 59,000 clones, approximately 94% being singletons. No antigen has been identified for these receptors. Sample: unstimulated CD4+ T cells sorted from spleen or lymph node cells, taken before transplant. The receptors originated from a human donor who was the organ donor for an intestinal transplant. CDR3s include the opening cysteine and the closing phenylalanine or tryptophan. Each record gives: CDR3 protein, CDR3 DNA, clone size, V gene, D gene, J gene. D genes are given only for firm matches. A clone size is listed for some rows: how often the clone was seen (once, few, many), or a class if it is expanded.

CDR3 protein: CASTITGFASPLHF; CDR3 DNA: TGTGCCAGCACAATCACAGGGTTTGCATCACCCCTCCACTTT; clone size: -; V gene: TRBV6-5; D gene: -; J gene: TRBJ1-6
CDR3 protein: CASSPPGRVCTEAFF; CDR3 DNA: TGTGCCAGCAGCCCACCGGGAAGGGTGTGCACTGAAGCTTTCTTT; clone size: -; V gene: TRBV7-3; D gene: -; J gene: TRBJ1-1
CDR3 protein: CASSYVGTGPYEQYF; CDR3 DNA: TGTGCCAGCAGTTACGTCGGGACAGGGCCTTACGAGCAGTACTTC; clone size: few; V gene: TRBV6-5; D gene: TRBD1; J gene: TRBJ2-7
CDR3 protein: CASSWDRSYEQYF; CDR3 DNA: TGTGCCAGCTCCTGGGACAGGTCCTACGAGCAGTACTTC; clone size: -; V gene: TRBV18; D gene: TRBD1; J gene: TRBJ2-7
CDR3 protein: CASSECDRVPYEQYF; CDR3 DNA: TGTGCCAGCAGTGAATGTGACAGGGTTCCCTACGAGCAGTACTTC; clone size: -; V gene: TRBV25-1; D gene: TRBD1; J gene: TRBJ2-7
CDR3 protein: CASSEELGQTYEQYF; CDR3 DNA: TGCGCCAGCAGTGAAGAGTTAGGGCAGACCTACGAGCAGTACTTC; clone size: -; V gene: TRBV10-1; D gene: -; J gene: TRBJ2-7
CDR3 protein: CASSQGRTKTYEQYF; CDR3 DNA: TGCGCCAGCAGCCAAGGAAGGACAAAAACCTACGAGCAGTACTTC; clone size: -; V gene: TRBV4-3; D gene: -; J gene: TRBJ2-7
CDR3 protein: CASSHSYEQYF; CDR3 DNA: TGTGCCAGCAGCCACTCCTACGAGCAGTACTTC; clone size: -; V gene: TRBV11-2; D gene: -; J gene: TRBJ2-7
CDR3 protein: CASSATGGETQYF; CDR3 DNA: TGTGCCAGCAGCGCGACAGGGGGAGAGACCCAGTACTTC; clone size: -; V gene: TRBV11-1; D gene: TRBD1; J gene: TRBJ2-5
CDR3 protein: CASSRNTGELFF; CDR3 DNA: TGCGCCAGCAGCCGAAACACCGGGGAGCTGTTTTTT; clone size: -; V gene: TRBV5-1; D gene: -; J gene: TRBJ2-2
CDR3 protein: CASSPYGGANGYTF; CDR3 DNA: TGTGCCAGCAGCCCCTACGGGGGCGCGAATGGCTACACCTTC; clone size: -; V gene: TRBV5-6; D gene: -; J gene: TRBJ1-2